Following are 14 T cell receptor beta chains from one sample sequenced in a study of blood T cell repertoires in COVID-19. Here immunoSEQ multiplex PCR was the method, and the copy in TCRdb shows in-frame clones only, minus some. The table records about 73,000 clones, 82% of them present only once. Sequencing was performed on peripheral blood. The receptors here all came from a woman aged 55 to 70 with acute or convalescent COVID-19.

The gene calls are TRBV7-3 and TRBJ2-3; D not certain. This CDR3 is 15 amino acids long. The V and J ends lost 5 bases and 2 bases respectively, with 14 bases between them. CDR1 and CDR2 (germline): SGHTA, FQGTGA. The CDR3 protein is CASSPLAVVTDTQYF. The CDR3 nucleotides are TGTGCCAGCAGCCCACTTGCGGTCGTCACAGATACGCAGTATTTT.

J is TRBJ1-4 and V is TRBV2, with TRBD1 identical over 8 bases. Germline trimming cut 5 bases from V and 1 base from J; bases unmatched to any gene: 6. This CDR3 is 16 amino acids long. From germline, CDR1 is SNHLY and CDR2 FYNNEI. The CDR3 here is CASSQGARRTNEKLFF. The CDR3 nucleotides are TGTGCCAGCAGTCAGGGGGCGCGTCGAACTAATGAAAAACTGTTTTTT.

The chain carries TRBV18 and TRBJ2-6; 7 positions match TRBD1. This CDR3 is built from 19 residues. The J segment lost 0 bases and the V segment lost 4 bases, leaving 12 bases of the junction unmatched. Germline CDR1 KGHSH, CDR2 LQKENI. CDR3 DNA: TGTGCCAGCTCACACCTAACAGGGGCCAGAACCTCTGGGGCCAACGTCCTGACTTTC. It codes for CASSHLTGARTSGANVLTF.

This CDR3 is CASSFRQDSYEQYF. CDR3 sequence (DNA): TGTGCCAGCTCATTTCGACAGGACTCCTACGAGCAGTACTTC. The chain couples TRBV18 to TRBJ2-7; D is perhaps TRBD1 (6 bases). Looked up from germline, CDR1 is KGHSH and CDR2 is LQKENI. The V end lost 5 bases, the J end lost 0 bases, and 11 bases lay between the germline ends. This CDR3 comprises 14 residues.

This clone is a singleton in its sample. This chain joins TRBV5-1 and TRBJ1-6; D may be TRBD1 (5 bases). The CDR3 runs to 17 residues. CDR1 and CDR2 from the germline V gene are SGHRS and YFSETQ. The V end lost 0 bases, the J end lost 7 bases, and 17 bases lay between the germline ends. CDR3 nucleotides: TGCGCCAGCAGCTTGGAATGGCCAGGGCAATACAATTCACCCCTCCACTTT. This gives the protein CASSLEWPGQYNSPLHF.

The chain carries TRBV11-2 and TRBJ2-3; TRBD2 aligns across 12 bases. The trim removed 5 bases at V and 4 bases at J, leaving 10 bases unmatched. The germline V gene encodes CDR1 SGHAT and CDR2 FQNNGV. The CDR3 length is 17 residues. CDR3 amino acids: CASSPHPSGGAADTQYF. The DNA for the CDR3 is TGTGCCAGCAGCCCCCACCCTAGCGGGGGGGCTGCAGATACGCAGTATTTT.

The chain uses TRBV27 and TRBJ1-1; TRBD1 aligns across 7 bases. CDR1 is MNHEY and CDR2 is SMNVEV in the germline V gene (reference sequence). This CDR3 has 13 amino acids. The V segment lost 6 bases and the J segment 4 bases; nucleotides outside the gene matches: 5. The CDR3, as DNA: TGTGCCAGCAGCCAACAGGGGCGCACTGAAGCTTTCTTT. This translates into CASSQQGRTEAFF.

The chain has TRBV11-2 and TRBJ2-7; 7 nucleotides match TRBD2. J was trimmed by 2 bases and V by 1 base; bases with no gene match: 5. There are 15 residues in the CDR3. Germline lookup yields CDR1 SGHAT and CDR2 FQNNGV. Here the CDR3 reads CASSLVGRYTYEQYF. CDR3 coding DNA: TGTGCCAGCAGCTTAGTCGGGAGGTACACCTACGAGCAGTACTTC. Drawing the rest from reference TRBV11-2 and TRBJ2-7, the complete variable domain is EAGVAQSPRYKIIEKRQSVAFWCNPISGHATLYWYQQILGQGPKLLIQFQNNGVVDDSQLPKDRFSAERLKGVDSTLKIQPAKLEDSAVYLCASSLVGRYTYEQYFGPGTRLTVT.

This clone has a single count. The CDR3 DNA reads as TGTGCCACCAGTGACCGGACAGGGCCCCCCTACGAGCAGTACTTC. Translating gives CATSDRTGPPYEQYF. The V gene is TRBV24-1, the J gene TRBJ2-7, with 8 bases identical to TRBD1. The CDR3 has 15 amino acids. V gave up 4 bases and J gave up 2 bases; unmatched junction bases: 6. Looked up from germline, CDR1 is KGHDR and CDR2 is SFDVKD.

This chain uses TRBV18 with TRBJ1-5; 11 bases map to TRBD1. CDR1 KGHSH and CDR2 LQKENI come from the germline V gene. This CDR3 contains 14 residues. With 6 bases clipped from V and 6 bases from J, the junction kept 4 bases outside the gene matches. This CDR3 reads CASSRTGGVQPQHF. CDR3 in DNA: TGTGCCAGCTCGCGGACAGGGGGCGTTCAGCCCCAGCATTTT.

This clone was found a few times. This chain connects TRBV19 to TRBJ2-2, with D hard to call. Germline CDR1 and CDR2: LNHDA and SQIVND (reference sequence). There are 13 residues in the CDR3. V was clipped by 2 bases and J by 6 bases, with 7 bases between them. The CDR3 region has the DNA TGTGCCAGTAGTATATATTCAGCCGGGGAGCTGTTTTTT. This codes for CASSIYSAGELFF.

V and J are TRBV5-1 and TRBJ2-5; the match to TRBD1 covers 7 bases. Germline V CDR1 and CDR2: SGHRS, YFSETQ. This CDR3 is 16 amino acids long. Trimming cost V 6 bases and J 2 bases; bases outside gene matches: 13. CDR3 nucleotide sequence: TGCGCCAGCACTATCTTACCCGGGACAGCACAAGAGACCCAGTACTTC. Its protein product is CASTILPGTAQETQYF.

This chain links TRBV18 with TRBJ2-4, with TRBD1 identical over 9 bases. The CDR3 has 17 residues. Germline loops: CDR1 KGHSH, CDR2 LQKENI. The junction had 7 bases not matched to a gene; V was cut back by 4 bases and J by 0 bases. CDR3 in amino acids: CASSRRTGALAKNIQYF. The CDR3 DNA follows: TGTGCCAGCTCACGAAGGACAGGGGCGTTAGCCAAAAACATTCAGTACTTC.

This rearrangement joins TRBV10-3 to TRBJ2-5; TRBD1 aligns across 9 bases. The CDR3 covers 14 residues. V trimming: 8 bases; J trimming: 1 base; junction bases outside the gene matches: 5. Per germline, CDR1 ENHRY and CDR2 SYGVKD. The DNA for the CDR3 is TGTGCCATCTCGGACAGGGGAGGCCAAGAGACCCAGTACTTC. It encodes CAISDRGGQETQYF.